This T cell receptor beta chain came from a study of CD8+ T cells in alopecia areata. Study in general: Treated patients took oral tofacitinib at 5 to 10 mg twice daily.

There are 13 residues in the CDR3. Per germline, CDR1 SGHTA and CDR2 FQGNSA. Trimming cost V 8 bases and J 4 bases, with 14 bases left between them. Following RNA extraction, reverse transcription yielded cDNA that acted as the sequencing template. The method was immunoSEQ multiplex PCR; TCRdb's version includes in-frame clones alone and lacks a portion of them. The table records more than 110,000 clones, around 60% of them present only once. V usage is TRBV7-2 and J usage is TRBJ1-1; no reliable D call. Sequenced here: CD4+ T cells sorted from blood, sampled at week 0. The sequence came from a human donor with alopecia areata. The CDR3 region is CASSLEIGTEAFF. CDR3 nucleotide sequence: TGTGCCAGCTCTCTGGAAATTGGCACTGAAGCTTTCTTT.